These 13 T cell receptor beta chains share one sample of origin, sequenced in a study of patients and donors after allogeneic stem cell transplantation. MiXCR, applied by TCRdb to the RT-PCR reads, yields one record per CDR3 protein. Of roughly 230,000 distinct CDR3 sequences in the sample, 13% to 15% were seen once. Sequenced input: blood, either unsorted or a sorted T cell fraction (not recorded which). These receptors all stem from a human donor who was either an allogeneic HSCT recipient or a stem cell or donor lymphocyte infusion donor (not recorded which). It is not recorded whose cells these are; they may come from a transplant donor.

V is TRBV2 and J is TRBJ2-3; 7 bases line up with TRBD2. Germline values: CDR1 SNHLY, CDR2 FYNNEI. This CDR3 has 17 amino acids. Germline trimming cut 6 bases from V and 3 bases from J; bases unmatched to any gene: 15. DNA of the CDR3: TGTGCCAGCAGCAGAATTAGAGCGGGAACTTCGACAGATACGCAGTATTTT. Protein product: CASSRIRAGTSTDTQYF. The whole variable domain, remainder taken from reference TRBV2 and TRBJ2-3, is EPEVTQTPSHQVTQMGQEVILRCVPISNHLYFYWYRQILGQKVEFLVSFYNNEISEKSEIFDDQFSVERPDGSNFTLKIRSTKLEDSAMYFCASSRIRAGTSTDTQYFGPGTRLTVL.

This clonotype was detected a few times. The rearrangement joins TRBV7-9 to TRBJ2-5; D may be TRBD2 (5 bases). Germline CDR1 SEHNR, CDR2 FQNEAQ (reference sequence). The CDR3 has 14 amino acids. Trimming removed 5 bases from V and 5 bases from J, with 15 bases in between. This CDR3 reads CASSPESVAETQYF. CDR3 DNA sequence: TGTGCCAGCAGCCCAGAGTCGGTAGCGGAGACCCAGTACTTC. The whole variable domain, filled in from reference TRBV7-9 and TRBJ2-5, reads DTGVSQNPRHKITKRGQNVTFRCDPISEHNRLYWYRQTLGQGPEFLTYFQNEAQLEKSRLLSDRFSAERPKGSFSTLEIQRTEQGDSAMYLCASSPESVAETQYFGPGTRLLVL.

The rearrangement uses TRBV4-1 and TRBJ1-2; tentative D call: TRBD1 (5 bases). From germline, CDR1 is MGHRA and CDR2 YSYEKL. V was clipped by 3 bases and J by 4 bases, with 15 bases between them. This CDR3 spans 15 amino acids. CDR3 amino acids: CASSQPSREGYGYTF. Here the CDR3 DNA reads TGCGCCAGCAGCCAGCCTTCCAGGGAAGGCTATGGCTACACCTTC.

This clonotype showed up just a few times. The J gene is TRBJ2-7, the V gene TRBV29-1; the D is unclear. Germline V gene lookup returns CDR1 SQVTM and CDR2 ANQGSEA. The V end was cut by 4 bases, the J end by 5 bases, with 15 bases between. The CDR3 totals 13 residues. The DNA of the CDR3 is TGCAGCGTTGTTGTTGGGGTGAAGCACGAGCAGTACTTC. Its translation is CSVVVGVKHEQYF.

This clonotype was seen repeatedly, ten times or more. This chain connects TRBV15 to TRBJ1-3; no clear D gene. The CDR3 contains 15 residues. Germline CDR1 reads LNHNV; CDR2 reads YYDKDF (reference sequence). V was pared by 1 base and J by 2 bases, with 9 bases between. The CDR3 nucleotides read TGTGCCACCAGCAGAGCCGGAGAAACTGGAAACACCATATATTTT. Its translation: CATSRAGETGNTIYF.

Many counts were recorded for this clonotype. The chain combines TRBV5-1 with TRBJ2-7; tentatively, D is TRBD1 or TRBD2 (5 bases each). Trimming took 5 bases from V and 5 from J, leaving 20 bases between them. This CDR3 has 15 residues. Germline-derived CDR1 and CDR2 are SGHRS and YFSETQ. Here the CDR3 DNA reads TGCGCCAGCAGGGACTTACGAGGGGCGCTCAACGAGCAGTACTTC. This encodes CASRDLRGALNEQYF.

This clonotype occurred many times. This chain links TRBV20-1 with TRBJ2-3; D ambiguous. CDR1 and CDR2 (germline): DFQATT, SNEGSKA (reference sequence). With 6 bases removed from V and 4 bases from J, the gap between germline ends came to 8 bases. This CDR3 is built from 11 residues. This CDR3 is CSAIKADTQYF. Written as DNA, the CDR3 is TGCAGTGCGATCAAGGCAGATACGCAGTATTTT.

This clonotype was seen a handful of times. The chain couples TRBV3-1 to TRBJ1-1, with D possibly matching TRBD1 (5 bases). CDR1 and CDR2 (germline): LGHDT, YNNKEL (reference sequence). The V end lost 8 bases, the J end lost 1 base, and 14 bases lay between the germline ends. The CDR3 sequence is 14 residues long. The CDR3 protein is CASGSFGGNTEAFF. The CDR3 coding sequence is TGTGCCAGCGGGTCCTTTGGGGGGAACACTGAAGCTTTCTTT.

The V gene is TRBV19, the J gene TRBJ2-2, with a tentative D call TRBD1 (5 bases). Germline CDR1 is LNHDA and CDR2 is SQIVND (reference sequence). The CDR3 is 14 amino acids. V dropped 6 bases and J dropped 4 bases, with 12 bases sitting between them. The CDR3 DNA reads as TGTGCCAGTAGGCTGACAGCAACCACCGGGGAGCTGTTTTTT. As protein: CASRLTATTGELFF. Looking up the rest from reference TRBV19 and TRBJ2-2 gives the full variable domain: DGGITQSPKYLFRKEGQNVTLSCEQNLNHDAMYWYRQDPGQGLRLIYYSQIVNDFQKGDIAEGYSVSREKKESFPLTVTSAQKNPTAFYLCASRLTATTGELFFGEGSRLTVL.

In this sample, this clonotype turned up a few times. V gene TRBV7-2 combines with J gene TRBJ2-7, with D hard to call. Germline assignment: CDR1 SGHTA and CDR2 FQGNSA. Trimming stripped 0 bases from V and 2 bases from J, with 8 bases between. The CDR3 sequence is 14 residues long. CDR3 sequence: CASSLAQTPYEQYF. Written as DNA, the CDR3 is TGTGCCAGCAGCTTAGCGCAGACCCCCTACGAGCAGTACTTC. Drawing the rest from reference TRBV7-2 and TRBJ2-7, the complete variable domain is GAGVSQSPSNKVTEKGKDVELRCDPISGHTALYWYRQSLGQGLEFLIYFQGNSAPDKSGLPSDRFSAERTGGSVSTLTIQRTQQEDSAVYLCASSLAQTPYEQYFGPGTRLTVT.

DNA for the CDR3: TGCGCCAGCAGCGTAGCGGGAGGCGACTCCTACGAGCAGTACTTC. This gives the protein CASSVAGGDSYEQYF. The chain recombines TRBV5-1 with TRBJ2-7; TRBD2 matches 10 bases. The junction had 4 bases not matched to a gene; V was cut back by 4 bases and J by 0 bases. CDR3 length: 15 residues. CDR1 SGHRS and CDR2 YFSETQ come from the germline V gene.

The rearrangement joins TRBV10-3 to TRBJ1-6; D unresolved. The length of the CDR3 is 13 residues. From germline, CDR1 is ENHRY and CDR2 SYGVKD. V was cut by 10 bases and J by 5 bases, with 12 bases left in between. CDR3 nucleotide sequence: TGTGCCACCGTAGGGAGGAATAATTCACCCCTCCACTTT. Protein sequence: CATVGRNNSPLHF.

This clonotype was seen more than once but under ten times. This rearrangement joins TRBV2 to TRBJ2-4; the D gene is possibly TRBD2 (5 bases). The length of the CDR3 is 14 residues. V was shortened by 7 bases and J by 3 bases, with 13 bases between the two germline ends. CDR1 and CDR2 from the germline V gene are SNHLY and FYNNEI. The CDR3 here is CASNGVGGKNIQYF. CDR3 nucleotides: TGTGCCAGCAACGGGGTCGGAGGCAAAAACATTCAGTACTTC.